The present T cell receptor beta chain was sequenced within a study of human T cells and chemical hapten exposure. Study information: Sensitizing treatment utilized 2% DPC over an approximately 2 cm by approximately 2 cm portion of upper inner arm skin. Overall study results and limits: Donors' alopecia may make their immune response differ from healthy people's.

This clonotype was seen a handful of times. Its antigen is unknown. Trimming pared 5 bases from V and 9 bases from J, leaving 19 bases between. In germline, CDR1 is SGHTA, CDR2 FQGNSA. The CDR3 runs to 14 residues. In the authors' workflow: Per-sample TCR counts ranged from about 20,000 to 700,000, median around 96,000. TCRdb called the RACE reads again in MiXCR, with one record for every CDR3 protein. The V and J calls, along with clone size, are taken from TCRdb and not from the paper's own processing. In the table there are around 40,000 distinct CDR3 sequences, 9.5% to 15% of which are singletons. Specified time point: patch test 3, about 24 weeks after DPC sensitization. Treatment meaning: therapeutic diphenylcyclopropenone sensitization with weekly scalp DPC. From whole blood left unfractionated, total RNA was extracted.

Sequencing used whole blood, obtained in connection with sensitization to the hapten diphenylcyclopropenone (DPC). The rearrangement uses TRBV7-2 and TRBJ2-5; D may be TRBD1 or TRBD2 (5 bases each). This sequence originates from a woman aged 40 to 49 with alopecia areata. Some clones in this sample may be carry-over from other donors' samples. The chain's CDR3 is CASSQDPGPPAQYF. In DNA form, the CDR3 reads TGTGCCAGCAGCCAAGATCCGGGACCCCCGGCCCAGTACTTC.